This T cell receptor (beta chain) came from a study of CXCR3-negative and CXCR3-positive naive CD8 T cells. 5' RACE with UMI labels generated the TRB cDNA libraries. For each CDR3 protein, TCRdb gives one entry from its re-call of the 5' RACE reads, without DNA. The sample table includes roughly 86,000 distinct CDR3 sequences. Triplicate approximately 300,000-cell sorts were made of each CD8+ T cell subset. The sequenced sample was naive CXCR3- CD8+ T cells from blood. Subset defined: CD45RO-CCR7+CD27+CD95- naive CD8+ T cells lacking CXCR3 (TNR3-). The sequence was obtained from a human donor in good health. Some clones in this sample may be carry-over from other donors' samples.

The CDR3 region is CSVELLVNQWDTNYGYTF. The chain couples TRBV29-1 to TRBJ1-2. Germline values: CDR1 SQVTM, CDR2 ANQGSEA. This CDR3 has 18 amino acids.